The TCR beta chain under discussion was sequenced for a study of blood T cell repertoires in COVID-19. Overall study: COVID-19 samples, acute and convalescent, were from the United States, Italy and Spain. PBMCs, B-cell-depleted T cells, or T cells provided the cDNA or gDNA that made up the material.

Original processing methods: Reference gene primers were amplified, and this amplification served to estimate nucleated cell counts. TCRdb's table, derived via immunoSEQ multiplex PCR, lists solely in-frame clones and lacks some. V and J calls and clone size are as listed in that table; D and trimming were resolved from the DNA. The table shows approximately 390,000 clones, with approximately 89% occurring only once. Those enrolled in Seattle joined during active infection and were followed longitudinally afterward. CDR3 length equals 15 residues. The V and J ends lost 4 bases and 0 bases respectively, with 13 bases between them. The germline V gene has CDR1 SGHRS and CDR2 YFSETQ.

This receptor was taken from an older woman with COVID-19, enrolled during active disease. The sample was peripheral blood. V is TRBV5-1 and J is TRBJ1-1; D ambiguous. The CDR3 spells CASSPDGGLNTEAFF. In DNA form, the CDR3 reads TGCGCCAGCAGCCCTGACGGAGGCTTGAACACTGAAGCTTTCTTT.